The rows below give T cell receptor beta chains drawn from one sample of a study of cytomegalovirus exposure and HLA in healthy donors. The table came from immunoSEQ multiplex PCR; TCRdb's copy has only in-frame clones and leaves some out. The data contain 110,000 to 150,000 clones, 75% to 80% of them singletons. What was sequenced was PBMCs. The source of these receptors is a male donor in good health and CMV-seronegative. Both conserved end residues are part of each CDR3. A D gene is named only where the DNA matches it firmly. Rows may omit the clone size; those that give it use once, few, many or a size class.

len: 15; j_gene: TRBJ2-1; v_gene: TRBV2; abundance: -; d_gene: TRBD2; CDR3aa: CASKLGTSGSYEQFF; CDR3nt: TGTGCCAGCAAGTTAGGGACTAGCGGGAGTTATGAGCAGTTCTTC
len: 14; j_gene: TRBJ2-5; v_gene: TRBV5-1; abundance: -; d_gene: TRBD1; CDR3aa: CASSFRDSQETQYF; CDR3nt: TGCGCCAGCAGCTTCCGGGACAGTCAAGAGACCCAGTACTTC
len: 15; j_gene: TRBJ2-7; v_gene: TRBV19; abundance: -; d_gene: TRBD2; CDR3aa: CASSIEGLAGYEQYF; CDR3nt: TGTGCCAGTAGTATAGAGGGACTAGCGGGATACGAGCAGTACTTC
len: 12; j_gene: TRBJ2-2; v_gene: TRBV18; abundance: -; d_gene: -; CDR3aa: CASSPPTGELFF; CDR3nt: TGTGCCAGCTCACCCCCGACCGGGGAGCTGTTTTTT
len: 13; j_gene: TRBJ2-3; v_gene: TRBV15; abundance: -; d_gene: -; CDR3aa: CATSLRGPDTQYF; CDR3nt: TGTGCCACCAGCCTCCGCGGCCCAGATACGCAGTATTTT
len: 13; j_gene: TRBJ1-2; v_gene: TRBV18; abundance: -; d_gene: -; CDR3aa: CASSPGHGYGYTF; CDR3nt: TGTGCCAGCTCACCGGGACACGGCTATGGCTACACCTTC
len: 16; j_gene: TRBJ1-1; v_gene: TRBV30; abundance: -; d_gene: -; CDR3aa: CAWKLRGVWKDTEAFF; CDR3nt: TGTGCCTGGAAGCTCAGGGGAGTTTGGAAGGACACTGAAGCTTTCTTT
len: 15; j_gene: TRBJ2-7; v_gene: TRBV25-1; abundance: -; d_gene: -; CDR3aa: CASSGGGAGGYEQYF; CDR3nt: TGTGCCAGCTCTGGAGGAGGGGCAGGGGGTTACGAGCAGTACTTC
len: 13; j_gene: TRBJ1-5; v_gene: TRBV5-1; abundance: -; d_gene: TRBD1; CDR3aa: CASSMTGTQPQHF; CDR3nt: TGCGCCAGCAGCATGACAGGGACTCAGCCCCAGCATTTT
len: 15; j_gene: TRBJ2-3; v_gene: TRBV7-2; abundance: -; d_gene: TRBD1; CDR3aa: CASSLGTGVIDTQYF; CDR3nt: TGTGCCAGCAGCTTAGGGACAGGAGTAATAGATACGCAGTATTTT
len: 13; j_gene: TRBJ2-3; v_gene: TRBV6-1; abundance: -; d_gene: TRBD2; CDR3aa: CASSGLAVDTQYF; CDR3nt: TGTGCCAGCAGTGGACTAGCTGTAGATACGCAGTATTTT
len: 11; j_gene: TRBJ2-1; v_gene: TRBV5-1; abundance: -; d_gene: TRBD1; CDR3aa: CASSLGQVQFF; CDR3nt: TGCGCCAGCAGCCTTGGACAGGTACAGTTCTTC
len: 14; j_gene: TRBJ2-7; v_gene: TRBV4-1; abundance: -; d_gene: -; CDR3aa: CASSQDARGYEQYF; CDR3nt: TGCGCCAGCAGCCAAGACGCCAGGGGATACGAGCAGTACTTC
len: 14; j_gene: TRBJ1-4; v_gene: TRBV2; abundance: -; d_gene: -; CDR3aa: CASRRTGSFEKLFF; CDR3nt: TGTGCCAGCAGGCGCACAGGATCTTTTGAAAAACTGTTTTTT
len: 13; j_gene: TRBJ1-1; v_gene: TRBV27; abundance: few; d_gene: -; CDR3aa: CASRRERYTEAFF; CDR3nt: TGTGCCAGCCGGAGGGAAAGGTACACTGAAGCTTTCTTT
len: 15; j_gene: TRBJ1-4; v_gene: TRBV19; abundance: few; d_gene: TRBD1; CDR3aa: CASNLWGTGDEKLFF; CDR3nt: TGTGCCAGTAACCTATGGGGGACAGGGGATGAAAAACTGTTTTTT
len: 15; j_gene: TRBJ2-7; v_gene: TRBV6-5; abundance: -; d_gene: TRBD1; CDR3aa: CASSRPPQGNHEQYF; CDR3nt: TGTGCCAGCAGCCGTCCTCCACAGGGGAACCACGAGCAGTACTTC
len: 15; j_gene: TRBJ1-3; v_gene: TRBV2; abundance: -; d_gene: TRBD1; CDR3aa: CASTMDRVTGNTIYF; CDR3nt: TGTGCCAGCACTATGGACAGGGTGACTGGAAACACCATATATTTT
len: 12; j_gene: TRBJ2-1; v_gene: TRBV11-2; abundance: once; d_gene: TRBD1; CDR3aa: CASSSQGDEQFF; CDR3nt: TGTGCCAGCAGCTCCCAGGGGGATGAGCAGTTCTTC
len: 14; j_gene: TRBJ2-7; v_gene: TRBV5-1; abundance: -; d_gene: -; CDR3aa: CASKLGLGSHEQYF; CDR3nt: TGCGCCAGCAAGCTTGGGTTGGGCTCTCACGAGCAGTACTTC
len: 13; j_gene: TRBJ1-2; v_gene: TRBV6-5; abundance: -; d_gene: -; CDR3aa: CASGQITNYGYTF; CDR3nt: TGTGCCAGCGGGCAGATAACTAACTATGGCTACACCTTC
len: 13; j_gene: TRBJ2-2; v_gene: TRBV5-7; abundance: -; d_gene: -; CDR3aa: CASSFGGTGELFF; CDR3nt: TGTGCCAGCAGCTTCGGCGGGACCGGGGAGCTGTTTTTT
len: 16; j_gene: TRBJ1-3; v_gene: TRBV19; abundance: -; d_gene: -; CDR3aa: CASSSQEGRRGNTIYF; CDR3nt: TGTGCCAGTAGTTCCCAGGAGGGGAGAAGGGGAAACACCATATATTTT
len: 17; j_gene: TRBJ1-1; v_gene: TRBV19; abundance: -; d_gene: TRBD1; CDR3aa: CASSTLRRNRGHTEAFF; CDR3nt: TGTGCCAGTAGTACCCTCCGGCGAAACAGGGGTCACACTGAAGCTTTCTTT
len: 15; j_gene: TRBJ1-2; v_gene: TRBV7-9; abundance: -; d_gene: TRBD1; CDR3aa: CASRDAGGVNYGYTF; CDR3nt: TGTGCCAGCAGAGACGCAGGGGGCGTTAACTATGGCTACACCTTC
len: 15; j_gene: TRBJ2-1; v_gene: TRBV10-1; abundance: few; d_gene: TRBD1; CDR3aa: CASKRQGAPSNEQFF; CDR3nt: TGCGCCAGCAAAAGACAGGGGGCTCCCTCAAATGAGCAGTTCTTC
len: 17; j_gene: TRBJ2-7; v_gene: TRBV10-3; abundance: few; d_gene: TRBD2; CDR3aa: CATDPGLAGEIYYEQYF; CDR3nt: TGTGCCACCGATCCGGGACTAGCGGGGGAGATTTATTACGAGCAGTACTTC
len: 16; j_gene: TRBJ1-2; v_gene: TRBV11-2; abundance: -; d_gene: TRBD1; CDR3aa: CASSLDGQAALYGYTF; CDR3nt: TGTGCCAGCAGCTTAGACGGACAGGCGGCCCTCTATGGCTACACCTTC
len: 15; j_gene: TRBJ2-2; v_gene: TRBV2; abundance: -; d_gene: TRBD1; CDR3aa: CASRPRDRNTGELFF; CDR3nt: TGTGCCAGCAGACCCCGGGACAGGAACACCGGGGAGCTGTTTTTT
len: 16; j_gene: TRBJ2-1; v_gene: TRBV6-4; abundance: -; d_gene: TRBD2; CDR3aa: CASSVEGTSGYNEQFF; CDR3nt: TGTGCCAGCAGTGTTGAGGGGACTAGCGGTTACAATGAGCAGTTCTTC
len: 20; j_gene: TRBJ2-3; v_gene: TRBV4-3; abundance: -; d_gene: TRBD2; CDR3aa: CASSQGRLAGRGFSTDTQYF; CDR3nt: TGCGCCAGCAGCCAAGGACGTCTAGCGGGGAGGGGATTCAGCACAGATACGCAGTATTTT
len: 13; j_gene: TRBJ1-1; v_gene: TRBV30; abundance: once; d_gene: TRBD1; CDR3aa: CAWSVDRGTEAFF; CDR3nt: TGTGCCTGGAGTGTAGACAGGGGGACTGAAGCTTTCTTT
len: 14; j_gene: TRBJ2-1; v_gene: TRBV21-1; abundance: once; d_gene: -; CDR3aa: CASSLQLAGFEQFF; CDR3nt: TGTGCCAGCAGCTTGCAACTAGCGGGGTTTGAGCAGTTCTTC
len: 15; j_gene: TRBJ2-1; v_gene: TRBV7-6; abundance: few; d_gene: TRBD1; CDR3aa: CASSQDRGSYNEQFF; CDR3nt: TGTGCCAGCAGCCAGGACAGGGGGTCCTACAATGAGCAGTTCTTC
len: 14; j_gene: TRBJ1-6; v_gene: TRBV2; abundance: -; d_gene: TRBD1; CDR3aa: CASKGQGSNSPLHF; CDR3nt: TGTGCCAGCAAGGGACAGGGCTCAAATTCACCCCTCCACTTT
len: 13; j_gene: TRBJ1-3; v_gene: TRBV19; abundance: -; d_gene: TRBD1; CDR3aa: CATQTGSGNTIYF; CDR3nt: TGTGCCACGCAGACAGGGTCCGGAAACACCATATATTTT
len: 15; j_gene: TRBJ1-4; v_gene: TRBV10-2; abundance: -; d_gene: TRBD1; CDR3aa: CASSQNRGNNEKLFF; CDR3nt: TGCGCCAGCAGCCAGAACAGGGGGAATAATGAAAAACTGTTTTTT
len: 15; j_gene: TRBJ1-4; v_gene: TRBV7-9; abundance: -; d_gene: -; CDR3aa: CASSLTASTNEKLFF; CDR3nt: TGTGCCAGCAGCTTGACAGCTTCAACTAATGAAAAACTGTTTTTT
len: 14; j_gene: TRBJ1-5; v_gene: TRBV2; abundance: -; d_gene: -; CDR3aa: CASSAGSWNQPQHF; CDR3nt: TGTGCCAGCAGTGCTGGGAGTTGGAATCAGCCCCAGCATTTT
len: 13; j_gene: TRBJ2-1; v_gene: TRBV29-1; abundance: few; d_gene: -; CDR3aa: CSVTTDSYSKQFF; CDR3nt: TGCAGCGTAACTACGGACTCCTATAGCAAGCAGTTCTTC
len: 15; j_gene: TRBJ2-3; v_gene: TRBV6-5; abundance: -; d_gene: TRBD2; CDR3aa: CASRPSGLAADTQYF; CDR3nt: TGTGCCAGCAGACCCTCGGGACTAGCGGCAGATACGCAGTATTTT
len: 15; j_gene: TRBJ2-2; v_gene: TRBV19; abundance: -; d_gene: TRBD2; CDR3aa: CASSIGSGVPGELFF; CDR3nt: TGTGCCAGTAGTATTGGTAGCGGGGTCCCTGGGGAGCTGTTTTTT
len: 14; j_gene: TRBJ2-1; v_gene: TRBV18; abundance: -; d_gene: TRBD2; CDR3aa: CASSSNLAENEQFF; CDR3nt: TGTGCCAGCTCATCCAATCTAGCGGAGAATGAGCAGTTCTTC
len: 12; j_gene: TRBJ2-5; v_gene: TRBV19; abundance: -; d_gene: TRBD1; CDR3aa: CASSGQGKTQYF; CDR3nt: TGTGCCAGTAGTGGACAGGGTAAGACCCAGTACTTC
len: 13; j_gene: TRBJ2-7; v_gene: TRBV2; abundance: -; d_gene: TRBD2; CDR3aa: CASTLFSGAEQYF; CDR3nt: TGTGCCAGCACCCTCTTTAGCGGGGCCGAGCAGTACTTC
len: 16; j_gene: TRBJ2-1; v_gene: TRBV9; abundance: -; d_gene: TRBD2; CDR3aa: CASSVGASGGYNEQFF; CDR3nt: TGTGCCAGCAGCGTAGGAGCTAGCGGGGGATACAATGAGCAGTTCTTC
len: 19; j_gene: TRBJ1-5; v_gene: TRBV5-1; abundance: -; d_gene: -; CDR3aa: CASSQGLAVSGVSNQPQHF; CDR3nt: TGCGCCAGCAGCCAGGGCTTGGCAGTTTCAGGGGTTAGCAATCAGCCCCAGCATTTT